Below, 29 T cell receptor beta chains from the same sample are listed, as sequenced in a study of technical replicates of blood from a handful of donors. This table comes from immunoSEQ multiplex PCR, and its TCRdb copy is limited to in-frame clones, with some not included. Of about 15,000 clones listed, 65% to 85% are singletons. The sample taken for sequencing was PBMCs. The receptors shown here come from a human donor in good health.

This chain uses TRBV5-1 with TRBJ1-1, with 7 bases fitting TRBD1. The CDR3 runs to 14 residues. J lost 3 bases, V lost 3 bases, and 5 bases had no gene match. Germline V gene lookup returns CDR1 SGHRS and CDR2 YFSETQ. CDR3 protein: CASSSLTGDTEAFF. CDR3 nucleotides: TGCGCCAGCAGCTCACTCACAGGGGACACTGAAGCTTTCTTT.

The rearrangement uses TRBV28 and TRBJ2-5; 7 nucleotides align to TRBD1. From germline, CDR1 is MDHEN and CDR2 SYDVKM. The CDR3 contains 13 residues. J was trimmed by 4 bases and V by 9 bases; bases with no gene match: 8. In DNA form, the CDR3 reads TGTGCCAGTACAGGGGTTTCGCGAGAGACCCAGTACTTC. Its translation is CASTGVSRETQYF.

CDR3: CAWSRGGVAYEQYF. The CDR3 nucleotides are TGTGCCTGGAGTAGAGGGGGAGTCGCTTACGAGCAGTACTTC. This chain links TRBV30 with TRBJ2-7; maybe TRBD1 (6 bases). The germline gives CDR1 GTSNPN, CDR2 SVGIG (reference sequence). Trimming took off 2 bases at V and 4 bases at J, with 15 bases between the two ends. This CDR3 is built from 14 residues.

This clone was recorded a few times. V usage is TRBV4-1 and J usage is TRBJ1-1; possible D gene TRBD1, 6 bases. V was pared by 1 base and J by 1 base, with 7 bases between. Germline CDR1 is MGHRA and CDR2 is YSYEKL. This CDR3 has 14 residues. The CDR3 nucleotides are TGCGCCAGCAGCCAAGTGGACAGGAACACTGAAGCTTTCTTT. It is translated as CASSQVDRNTEAFF.

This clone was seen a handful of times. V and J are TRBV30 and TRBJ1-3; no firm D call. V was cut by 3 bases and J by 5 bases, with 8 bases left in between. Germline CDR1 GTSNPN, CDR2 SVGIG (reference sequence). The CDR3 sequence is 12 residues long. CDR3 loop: CAWSITRNTIYF. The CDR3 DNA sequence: TGTGCCTGGAGCATTACAAGAAACACCATATATTTT.

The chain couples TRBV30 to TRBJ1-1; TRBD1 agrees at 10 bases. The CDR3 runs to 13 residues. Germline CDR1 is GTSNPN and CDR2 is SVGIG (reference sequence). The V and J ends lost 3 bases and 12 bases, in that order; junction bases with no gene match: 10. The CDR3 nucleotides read TGTGCCTGGAGGGAACGTTGGGACAGGGGCTCTTTCTTT. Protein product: CAWRERWDRGSFF.

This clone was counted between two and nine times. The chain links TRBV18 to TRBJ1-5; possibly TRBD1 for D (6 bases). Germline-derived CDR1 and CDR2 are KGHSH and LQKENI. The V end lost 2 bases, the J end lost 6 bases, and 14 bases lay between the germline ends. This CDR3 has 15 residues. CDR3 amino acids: CASSPETGPSQPQHF. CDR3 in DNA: TGTGCCAGCTCACCAGAGACAGGCCCCAGTCAGCCCCAGCATTTT.

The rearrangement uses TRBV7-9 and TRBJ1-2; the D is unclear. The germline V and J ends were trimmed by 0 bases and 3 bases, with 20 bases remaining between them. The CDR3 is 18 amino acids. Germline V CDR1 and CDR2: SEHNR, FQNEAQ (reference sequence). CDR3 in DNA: TGTGCCAGCAGCTTAGCGGCCAGCTCCCAAATGAGGGACTATGGCTACACCTTC. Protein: CASSLAASSQMRDYGYTF.

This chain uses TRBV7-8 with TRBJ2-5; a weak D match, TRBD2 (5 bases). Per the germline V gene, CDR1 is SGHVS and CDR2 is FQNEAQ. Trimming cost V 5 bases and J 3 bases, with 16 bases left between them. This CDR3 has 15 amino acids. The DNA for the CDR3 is TGTGCCAGCAGCACTAGGTTCCAGCAGAAAGAGACCCAGTACTTC. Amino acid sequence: CASSTRFQQKETQYF.

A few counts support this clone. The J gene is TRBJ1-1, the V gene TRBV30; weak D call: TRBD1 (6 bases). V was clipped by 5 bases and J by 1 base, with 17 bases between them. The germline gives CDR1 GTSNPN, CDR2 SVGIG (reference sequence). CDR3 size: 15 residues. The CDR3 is CAWVGPRGRNTEAFF. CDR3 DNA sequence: TGTGCCTGGGTGGGGCCCAGGGGACGGAACACTGAAGCTTTCTTT.

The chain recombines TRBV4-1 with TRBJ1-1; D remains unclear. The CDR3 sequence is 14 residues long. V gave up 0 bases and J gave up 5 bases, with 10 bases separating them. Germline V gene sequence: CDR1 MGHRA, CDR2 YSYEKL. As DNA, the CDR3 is TGCGCCAGCAGCCAAGACCGCTTACTAACTGAAGCTTTCTTT. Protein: CASSQDRLLTEAFF.

The CDR3: CAWKVLTSGREGTQYF. In nucleotides, the CDR3 is TGTGCCTGGAAGGTCTTGACTAGCGGGAGAGAGGGGACCCAGTACTTC. V gene TRBV30 combines with J gene TRBJ2-5, with 12 bases fitting TRBD2. Germline assignment: CDR1 GTSNPN and CDR2 SVGIG (reference sequence). Trimming removed 4 bases from V and 7 bases from J; junction bases left unmatched: 13. This CDR3 has 16 amino acids.

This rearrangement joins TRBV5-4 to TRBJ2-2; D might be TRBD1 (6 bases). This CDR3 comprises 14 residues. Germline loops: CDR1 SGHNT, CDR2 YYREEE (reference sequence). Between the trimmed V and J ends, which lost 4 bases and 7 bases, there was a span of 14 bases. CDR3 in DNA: TGTGCCAGCAGCCCCTCACAGGGACGCGGGGAGCTGTTTTTT. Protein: CASSPSQGRGELFF.

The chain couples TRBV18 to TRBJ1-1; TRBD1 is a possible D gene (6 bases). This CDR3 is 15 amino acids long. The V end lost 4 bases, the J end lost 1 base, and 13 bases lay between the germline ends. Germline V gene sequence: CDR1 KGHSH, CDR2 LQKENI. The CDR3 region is CASSRSGTSNTEAFF. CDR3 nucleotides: TGTGCCAGCTCACGTTCCGGGACATCGAACACTGAAGCTTTCTTT.

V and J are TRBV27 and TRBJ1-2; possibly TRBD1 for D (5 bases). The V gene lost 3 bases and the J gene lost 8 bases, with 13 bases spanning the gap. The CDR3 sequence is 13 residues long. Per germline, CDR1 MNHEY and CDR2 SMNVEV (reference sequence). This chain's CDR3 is CASSFTLAGGYTF. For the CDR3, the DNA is TGTGCCAGCAGTTTTACCCTGGCAGGGGGCTACACCTTC.

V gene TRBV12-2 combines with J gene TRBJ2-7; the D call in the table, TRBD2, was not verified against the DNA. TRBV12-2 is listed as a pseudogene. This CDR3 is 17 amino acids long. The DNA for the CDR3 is TGTGCAAGTCGTCCCCGAACTCTAGCGGGAGGCGGCTACGAGCAGTACTTC. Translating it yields CASRPRTLAGGGYEQYF.

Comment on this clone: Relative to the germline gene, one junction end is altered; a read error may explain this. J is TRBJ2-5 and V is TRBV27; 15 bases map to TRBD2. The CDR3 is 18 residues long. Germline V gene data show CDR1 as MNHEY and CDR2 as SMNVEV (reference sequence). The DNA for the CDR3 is TGTGCCAGCAGCTTATTCGGACTAGCGGGAGGGCGGTTGGAGACCCAGTACTTC. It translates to CASSLFGLAGGRLETQYF.

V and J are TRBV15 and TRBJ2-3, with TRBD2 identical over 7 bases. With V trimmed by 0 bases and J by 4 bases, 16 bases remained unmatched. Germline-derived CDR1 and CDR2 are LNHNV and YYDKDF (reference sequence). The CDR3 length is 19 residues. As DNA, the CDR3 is TGTGCCACCAGCAGAGATTCTGCTTCGGCGGGAGTCGCTTCAGATACGCAGTATTTT. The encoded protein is CATSRDSASAGVASDTQYF.

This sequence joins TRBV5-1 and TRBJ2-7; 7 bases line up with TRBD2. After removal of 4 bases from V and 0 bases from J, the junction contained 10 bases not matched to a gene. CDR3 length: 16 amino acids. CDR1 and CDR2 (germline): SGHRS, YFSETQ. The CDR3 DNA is TGCGCCAGCAGCCTCCAACCCCTAGCGGACTCCTACGAGCAGTACTTC. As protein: CASSLQPLADSYEQYF.

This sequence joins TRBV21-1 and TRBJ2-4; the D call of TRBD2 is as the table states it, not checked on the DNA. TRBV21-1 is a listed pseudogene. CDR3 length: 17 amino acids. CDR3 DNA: TGTGCCAGCAGCAAAGCGAGGCGGATACTAGCCAAAAACATTCAGTACTTC. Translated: CASSKARRILAKNIQYF.

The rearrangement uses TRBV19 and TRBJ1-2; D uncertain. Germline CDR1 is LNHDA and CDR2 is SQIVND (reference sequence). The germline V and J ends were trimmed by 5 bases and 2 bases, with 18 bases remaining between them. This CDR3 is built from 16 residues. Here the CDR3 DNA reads TGTGCCAGTAGTCAACCGGGTTTTGAGGCCAACTATGGCTACACCTTC. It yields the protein CASSQPGFEANYGYTF. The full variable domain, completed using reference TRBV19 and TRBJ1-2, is DGGITQSPKYLFRKEGQNVTLSCEQNLNHDAMYWYRQDPGQGLRLIYYSQIVNDFQKGDIAEGYSVSREKKESFPLTVTSAQKNPTAFYLCASSQPGFEANYGYTFGSGTRLTVV.

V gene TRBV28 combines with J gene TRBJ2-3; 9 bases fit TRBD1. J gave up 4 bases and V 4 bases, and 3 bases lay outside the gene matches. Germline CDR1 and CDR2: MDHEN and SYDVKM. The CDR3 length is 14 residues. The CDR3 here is CASSSGQGSDTQYF. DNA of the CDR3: TGTGCCAGCAGTTCCGGACAGGGGTCAGATACGCAGTATTTT.

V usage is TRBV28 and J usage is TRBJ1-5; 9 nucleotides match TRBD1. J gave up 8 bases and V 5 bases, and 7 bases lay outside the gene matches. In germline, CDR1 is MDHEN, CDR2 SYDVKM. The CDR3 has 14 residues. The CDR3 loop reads CASSPGQGMEPQHF. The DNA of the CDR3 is TGTGCCAGCAGTCCCGGACAGGGGATGGAGCCCCAGCATTTT.

This CDR3 reads CAWSVGGVGTEAFF. DNA for the CDR3: TGTGCCTGGAGTGTTGGGGGGGTCGGGACTGAAGCTTTCTTT. The chain recombines TRBV30 with TRBJ1-1; TRBD1 might be the D (5 bases). Trimming stripped 0 bases from V and 5 bases from J, with 13 bases between. The CDR3 contains 14 residues. Germline V gene lookup returns CDR1 GTSNPN and CDR2 SVGIG (reference sequence).

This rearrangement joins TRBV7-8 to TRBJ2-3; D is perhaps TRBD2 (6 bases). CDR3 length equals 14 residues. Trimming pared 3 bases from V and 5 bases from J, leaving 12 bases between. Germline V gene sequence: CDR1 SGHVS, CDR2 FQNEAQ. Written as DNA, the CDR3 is TGTGCCAGCAGCTTGGTCGCTAGCGAAGATACGCAGTATTTT. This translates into CASSLVASEDTQYF.

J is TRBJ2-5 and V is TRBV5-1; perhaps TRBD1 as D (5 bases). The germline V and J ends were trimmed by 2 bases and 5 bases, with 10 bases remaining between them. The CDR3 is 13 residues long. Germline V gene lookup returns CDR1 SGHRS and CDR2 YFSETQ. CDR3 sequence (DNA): TGCGCCAGCAGCTTTCAGGGTGGGGAGACCCAGTACTTC. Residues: CASSFQGGETQYF.

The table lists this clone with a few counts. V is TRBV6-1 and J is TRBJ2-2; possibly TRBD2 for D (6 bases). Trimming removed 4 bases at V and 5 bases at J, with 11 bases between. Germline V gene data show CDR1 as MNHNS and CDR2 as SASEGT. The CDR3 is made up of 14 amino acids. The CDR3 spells CASSGGAETGELFF. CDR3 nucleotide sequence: TGTGCCAGCAGTGGCGGGGCGGAAACCGGGGAGCTGTTTTTT.

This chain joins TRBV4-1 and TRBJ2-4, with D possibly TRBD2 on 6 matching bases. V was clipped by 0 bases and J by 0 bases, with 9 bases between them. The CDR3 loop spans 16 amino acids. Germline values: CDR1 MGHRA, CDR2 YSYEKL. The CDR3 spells CASSQEASVAKNIQYF. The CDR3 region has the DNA TGCGCCAGCAGCCAAGAGGCTAGCGTAGCCAAAAACATTCAGTACTTC.

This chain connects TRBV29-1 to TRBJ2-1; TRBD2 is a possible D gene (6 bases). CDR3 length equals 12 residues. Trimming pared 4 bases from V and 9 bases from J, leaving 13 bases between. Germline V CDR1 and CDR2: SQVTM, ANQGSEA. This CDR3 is CSVGRSGGEQFF. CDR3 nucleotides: TGCAGCGTTGGACGTAGCGGTGGTGAGCAGTTCTTC.